This T cell receptor (beta chain) was recorded in a study of cytomegalovirus exposure and HLA in healthy donors. For the study at large: Of the donors genotyped, several hundred in all, 75% to 85% fell in the Caucasian-associated ancestry cluster.

Notes on this clone: Its antigen is unidentified.

The germline CDR1 and CDR2 sequences are MDHEN and SYDVKM. The germline V and J ends were trimmed by 5 bases and 6 bases, with 5 bases remaining between them. CDR3 length: 11 residues. Researchers ran the PCR with 60 Vbeta and 13 Jbeta primers. As originally analysed: Unique TCR beta chains numbered 80 million to 95 million in a later analysis, with around 10 million shared. Data came from immunoSEQ multiplex PCR; TCRdb stores just in-frame clones and leaves some out. V and J calls and clone size follow that table, whereas D and trimming were derived from the DNA. Seen here are over 120,000 clones, roughly 82% observed once, and the top ten hold around 7%. Whole-study findings and limits: Compared with the approximately 670-donor mean, an Asian-associated ancestry cluster reportedly had fewer N-insertions, according to a later analysis. What was likely a sequencing artifact was a cluster of highly shared sequence variants.

The J gene is TRBJ1-5, the V gene TRBV28, with a weak D call TRBD1 (5 bases). Source material: PBMCs. This TCR derives from a man younger than 45 in good health and CMV-seronegative. In nucleotides, the CDR3 is TGTGCCAGCAGTAGGGGTCAGCCCCAGCATTTT. This sequence encodes CASSRGQPQHF.